The 27 T cell receptor beta chains listed next were all sequenced from one sample in a study of T cell responses to AZD1222 COVID-19 vaccine. Data came from immunoSEQ multiplex PCR; TCRdb stores just in-frame clones and leaves some out. The sample has tens of thousands of clones, 87% seen once; the top ten hold about 1.4%. Here the sequenced sample was peripheral blood, taken on day 0 of AZD1222 vaccination. Receptors were obtained from an adult in good health.

V is TRBV6-5 and J is TRBJ1-2; D not certain. There are 14 residues in the CDR3. Germline V gene sequence: CDR1 MNHEY, CDR2 SVGAGI. Trimming took off 4 bases at V and 2 bases at J, with 11 bases between the two ends. CDR3 nucleotide sequence: TGTGCCAGCAGTTCCCACAAGGTGAACTATGGCTACACCTTC. This sequence encodes CASSSHKVNYGYTF.

CDR3: CASSSGTYYGYTF. In nucleotides, the CDR3 is TGTGCCAGCAGCTCCGGGACCTACTATGGCTACACCTTC. The chain uses TRBV9 and TRBJ1-2, with TRBD1 as a possible D gene (5 bases). The V end lost 4 bases, the J end lost 3 bases, and 10 bases lay between the germline ends. The germline CDR1 and CDR2 sequences are SGDLS and YYNGEE. The CDR3 has 13 amino acids.

This chain links TRBV7-9 with TRBJ2-3, with a possible D match to TRBD1 (6 bases). Germline V gives CDR1 SEHNR, CDR2 FQNEAQ (reference sequence). CDR3 length: 16 residues. V lost 3 bases and J 4 bases, leaving 17 bases between the germline ends. The CDR3 DNA is TGTGCCAGCAGCTTGAGGGCAGGGGCTTCCTCAGATACGCAGTATTTT. It codes for CASSLRAGASSDTQYF. The whole variable domain, filled in from reference TRBV7-9 and TRBJ2-3, reads DTGVSQNPRHKITKRGQNVTFRCDPISEHNRLYWYRQTLGQGPEFLTYFQNEAQLEKSRLLSDRFSAERPKGSFSTLEIQRTEQGDSAMYLCASSLRAGASSDTQYFGPGTRLTVL.

V usage is TRBV5-1 and J usage is TRBJ1-1, with unresolved D. The V end was cut by 1 base, the J end by 6 bases, with 10 bases between. The CDR3 has 13 residues. CDR1 is SGHRS, CDR2 YFSETQ, per germline. The CDR3 DNA reads TGCGCCAGCAGCTTGATTAGGGCGGCTGAAGCTTTCTTT. It translates to CASSLIRAAEAFF.

The J gene is TRBJ1-6, the V gene TRBV4-3; D call uncertain. Trimming took 0 bases from V and 8 from J, leaving 11 bases between them. Germline V lookup: CDR1 LGHNA, CDR2 YSLEER. The CDR3 is 15 amino acids. This CDR3 reads CASSQDSAGDSPLHF. The DNA for the CDR3 is TGCGCCAGCAGCCAAGATTCGGCGGGAGATTCACCCCTCCACTTT.

The chain recombines TRBV2 with TRBJ1-1; D might be TRBD1 (5 bases). V was shortened by 3 bases and J by 7 bases, with 12 bases between the two germline ends. Per germline, CDR1 SNHLY and CDR2 FYNNEI. CDR3 size: 13 residues. This CDR3 reads CASSEGEYGEAFF. Here the CDR3 DNA reads TGTGCCAGCAGTGAGGGGGAGTATGGTGAAGCTTTCTTT.

CDR3 sequence (DNA): TGTGCCAGCAGCTTCCTAGCGTTACGGGATACGCAGTATTTT. This translates into CASSFLALRDTQYF. The chain employs TRBV11-1 and TRBJ2-3; TRBD2 is a possible D gene (6 bases). The germline gives CDR1 SGHAT, CDR2 FQDESV (reference sequence). The CDR3 is 14 residues long. The germline V and J ends were trimmed by 3 bases and 6 bases, with 13 bases remaining between them.

This CDR3 is CASSRGLAGEDTQYF. In DNA form, the CDR3 reads TGTGCCAGCTCTCGCGGACTAGCGGGAGAAGATACGCAGTATTTT. This chain links TRBV18 with TRBJ2-3; TRBD2 matches at 13 bases. The CDR3 extends over 15 amino acids. The germline V gene encodes CDR1 KGHSH and CDR2 LQKENI. V lost 6 bases to trimming and J lost 5 bases; unmatched junction nucleotides: 5. Full variable domain (rest looked up from reference TRBV18 and TRBJ2-3): NAGVMQNPRHLVRRRGQEARLRCSPMKGHSHVYWYRQLPEEGLKFMVYLQKENIIDESGMPKERFSAEFPKEGPSILRIQQVVRGDSAAYFCASSRGLAGEDTQYFGPGTRLTVL.

This sequence joins TRBV6-4 and TRBJ2-1; 11 nucleotides match TRBD2. The germline CDR1 and CDR2 sequences are MRHNA and SNTAGT. The CDR3 covers 15 residues. V lost 5 bases and J lost 6; bases outside the gene matches: 6. In nucleotides, the CDR3 is TGTGCCAGCAGTCCCGGGACTAGCGGTCCCAATGAGCAGTTCTTC. It encodes CASSPGTSGPNEQFF.

The chain has TRBV3-1 (or the pseudogene TRBV3-2) and TRBJ1-1, with TRBD1 matching over 7 bases. Trimming removed 2 bases from V and 10 bases from J; junction bases left unmatched: 7. The CDR3 spans 13 residues. Germline CDR1 is LGHDT and CDR2 is YNNKEL (reference sequence). CDR3 sequence: CASSQSPRDRAFF. The CDR3, as DNA: TGTGCCAGCAGCCAAAGCCCTCGGGACAGAGCTTTCTTT.

This clone was picked up a small number of times. The gene calls are TRBV19 and TRBJ1-1; a possible D gene is TRBD1 (6 bases). Germline V gives CDR1 LNHDA, CDR2 SQIVND (reference sequence). The V end lost 2 bases, the J end lost 0 bases, and 10 bases lay between the germline ends. The CDR3 consists of 15 residues. The CDR3 sequence is CASSILGAMNTEAFF. Written as DNA, the CDR3 is TGTGCCAGTAGTATACTGGGGGCCATGAACACTGAAGCTTTCTTT.

This clone has just one count. The chain carries TRBV19 and TRBJ2-7; D may be TRBD2 (6 bases). The length of the CDR3 is 16 residues. Trimming stripped 5 bases from V and 4 bases from J, with 21 bases between. The germline V gene encodes CDR1 LNHDA and CDR2 SQIVND (reference sequence). The CDR3 region is CASSPRAEGRSYEQYF. CDR3 nucleotides: TGTGCCAGTAGTCCACGAGCGGAGGGCCGTAGTTACGAGCAGTACTTC.

The rearrangement links TRBV30 to TRBJ2-3; D gene ambiguous. The V gene lost 0 bases and the J gene lost 6 bases, with 10 bases spanning the gap. The CDR3 totals 13 residues. Per the germline V gene, CDR1 is GTSNPN and CDR2 is SVGIG (reference sequence). CDR3 region: CAWSVREADTQYF. CDR3 bases: TGTGCCTGGAGTGTACGCGAGGCTGATACGCAGTATTTT.

The chain combines TRBV6-5 with TRBJ1-1; 8 nucleotides match TRBD1. Trimming at V came to 8 bases and at J to 5 bases, leaving 7 bases not matched to a gene. CDR1 is MNHEY and CDR2 is SVGAGI in the germline V gene. The CDR3 runs 13 residues. The CDR3 protein is CASADREGTEAFF. The CDR3 DNA sequence: TGTGCCAGCGCGGACAGGGAAGGTACTGAAGCTTTCTTT.

The chain couples TRBV27 to TRBJ2-5, with 12 bases matching TRBD2. CDR3 size: 17 residues. CDR1 is MNHEY and CDR2 is SMNVEV in the germline V gene (reference sequence). The junction had 7 bases not matched to a gene; V was cut back by 0 bases and J by 5 bases. As DNA, the CDR3 is TGTGCCAGCAGTTTATCCACTAGCGGGAGGTTAGGGGAGACCCAGTACTTC. Amino acids: CASSLSTSGRLGETQYF.

The CDR3 DNA sequence: TGTGCCAGCAGGGCCGGGACTAGCGGGAAATATGAGCAGTTCTTC. This encodes CASRAGTSGKYEQFF. The rearrangement links TRBV6-5 to TRBJ2-1, with 13 bases aligning to TRBD2. CDR1 and CDR2 from the germline V gene are MNHEY and SVGAGI. J lost 8 bases, V lost 6 bases, and 7 bases had no gene match. The CDR3 has 15 residues.

The chain links TRBV7-9 to TRBJ1-2; D is perhaps TRBD1 (5 bases). Trimming shortened V by 5 bases and J by 4 bases, and 20 bases separated the two germline ends. CDR1 is SEHNR and CDR2 is FQNEAQ in the germline V gene (reference sequence). The CDR3 consists of 16 residues. The CDR3 here is CASSRRDAGLGYGYTF. CDR3 nucleotides: TGTGCCAGCAGCCGCCGGGACGCCGGGCTGGGCTATGGCTACACCTTC.

The V gene is TRBV18, the J gene TRBJ1-1; no reliable D call. The ends were cut back, 2 bases at V and 5 bases at J, with 12 bases in the middle. The CDR3 runs to 14 residues. Germline V gives CDR1 KGHSH, CDR2 LQKENI. The DNA for the CDR3 is TGTGCCAGCTCACCAACGGATCCGGGGACTGAAGCTTTCTTT. It encodes CASSPTDPGTEAFF.

The rearrangement uses TRBV30 and TRBJ2-5, with D maybe TRBD1 (6 bases). The CDR3 covers 13 residues. V was clipped by 3 bases and J by 3 bases, with 11 bases between them. Germline V gene lookup returns CDR1 GTSNPN and CDR2 SVGIG (reference sequence). The CDR3 loop reads CAWRDKGEETQYF. CDR3 sequence (DNA): TGTGCCTGGAGGGACAAGGGGGAAGAGACCCAGTACTTC.

The chain employs TRBV10-1 and TRBJ1-6; possibly TRBD1 for D (6 bases). Trimming took 0 bases from V and 7 from J, leaving 13 bases between them. CDR1 is WNHNN and CDR2 is SYGVQD in the germline V gene (reference sequence). The CDR3 is made up of 16 amino acids. Here the CDR3 DNA reads TGCGCCAGCAGTGAGTCCTACAGGGTCAGGAATTCACCCCTCCACTTT. Protein: CASSESYRVRNSPLHF.

The chain combines TRBV6-2 or TRBV6-3 with TRBJ1-5; D unresolved. V dropped 2 bases and J dropped 5 bases, with 7 bases sitting between them. Germline V gene data show CDR1 as MNHEY and CDR2 as SVGEGT. This CDR3 has 13 amino acids. CDR3 nucleotides: TGTGCCAGCAGTTACGGGGTTGATCAGCCCCAGCATTTT. Translated, it gives CASSYGVDQPQHF.

The chain joins TRBV19 to TRBJ2-7, with 14 nucleotides matching TRBD2. The junction had 5 bases not matched to a gene; V was cut back by 5 bases and J by 5 bases. The CDR3 sequence is 15 residues long. Looked up from germline, CDR1 is LNHDA and CDR2 is SQIVND (reference sequence). CDR3 sequence reads: CASSQGLAGGNEQYF. The CDR3 nucleotides are TGTGCCAGTAGTCAAGGACTAGCGGGAGGCAACGAGCAGTACTTC.

J is TRBJ2-2 and V is TRBV9; 8 positions agree with TRBD2. Germline CDR1 and CDR2: SGDLS and YYNGEE. This CDR3 comprises 15 residues. Unmatched junction bases numbered 5, after V lost 0 bases and J lost 7 bases. The CDR3 reads CASSVEAGVGGELFF. The CDR3 DNA reads as TGTGCCAGCAGCGTAGAAGCGGGAGTTGGCGGGGAGCTGTTTTTT.

In its sample, this clone was seen a few times. The chain carries TRBV6-2 or TRBV6-3 and TRBJ2-5; 9 bases are a match to TRBD1. Trimming cost V 5 bases and J 7 bases; bases outside gene matches: 14. Germline assignment: CDR1 MNHEY and CDR2 SVGEGT. The CDR3 sequence is 16 residues long. The CDR3 reads CASSAPGTGLRGTQYF. In nucleotides, the CDR3 is TGTGCCAGCAGTGCACCGGGGACAGGGTTGAGAGGGACCCAGTACTTC.

The J gene is TRBJ1-4, the V gene TRBV10-3; a possible D gene is TRBD1 (6 bases). The germline V gene encodes CDR1 ENHRY and CDR2 SYGVKD. Trimming left V 6 bases short and J 2 bases short, with 10 bases between. The CDR3 totals 14 residues. CDR3 protein: CAIREGQTNEKLFF. In DNA, the CDR3 is TGTGCCATCAGGGAAGGACAGACTAATGAAAAACTGTTTTTT.

Only one count was recorded for this clone. The chain employs TRBV11-2 and TRBJ2-2; perhaps TRBD1 as D (6 bases). The germline V gene encodes CDR1 SGHAT and CDR2 FQNNGV. Trimming shortened V by 5 bases and J by 4 bases, and 14 bases separated the two germline ends. This CDR3 is 15 amino acids long. CDR3 DNA: TGTGCCAGCAGCGATACAGGGTGGGGCACCGGGGAGCTGTTTTTT. This sequence encodes CASSDTGWGTGELFF.

This chain joins TRBV2 and TRBJ2-5; TRBD2 agrees at 10 bases. The trim removed 2 bases at V and 4 bases at J, leaving 7 bases unmatched. Germline V lookup: CDR1 SNHLY, CDR2 FYNNEI. This CDR3 spans 16 amino acids. The CDR3 DNA follows: TGTGCCAGCAGTGAACAGCTAGCGGGAGAGGGAGAGACCCAGTACTTC. This gives the protein CASSEQLAGEGETQYF. Variable domain in full (rest from reference TRBV2 and TRBJ2-5): EPEVTQTPSHQVTQMGQEVILRCVPISNHLYFYWYRQILGQKVEFLVSFYNNEISEKSEIFDDQFSVERPDGSNFTLKIRSTKLEDSAMYFCASSEQLAGEGETQYFGPGTRLLVL.